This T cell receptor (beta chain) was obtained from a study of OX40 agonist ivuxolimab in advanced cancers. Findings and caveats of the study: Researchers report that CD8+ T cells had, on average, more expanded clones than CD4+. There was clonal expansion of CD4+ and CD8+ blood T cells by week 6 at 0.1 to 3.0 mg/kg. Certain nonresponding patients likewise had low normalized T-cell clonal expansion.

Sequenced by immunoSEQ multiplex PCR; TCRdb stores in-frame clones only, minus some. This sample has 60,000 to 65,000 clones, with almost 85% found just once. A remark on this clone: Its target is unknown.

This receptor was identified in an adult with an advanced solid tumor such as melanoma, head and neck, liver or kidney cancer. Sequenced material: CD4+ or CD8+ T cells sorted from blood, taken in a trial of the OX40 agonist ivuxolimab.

CDR3 sequence (DNA): TGCAGCGTGGCGGTAGGGGCGGCGGAATCACCCCTCCACTTT. Amino acids: CSVAVGAAESPLHF. The genes are TRBV29-1 and TRBJ1-6; a possible D gene is TRBD1 (5 bases). The germline V gene has CDR1 SQVTM and CDR2 ANQGSEA. Trimming removed 6 bases from V and 10 bases from J, with 19 bases in between. This CDR3 has 14 residues.